A selection of T cell receptor beta chains follows, all from one sample in a study of tumor-infiltrating lymphocytes in oesophageal squamous cell carcinoma. TCRdb reanalysed the PCR reads using MiXCR and keeps one entry per CDR3 protein. The repertoire has over 12,000 distinct CDR3 sequences, over 40% of them found once; the top ten carry roughly half. The material sequenced was blood. These receptors originate from a male donor with esophageal squamous cell carcinoma. The CDR3 runs from the conserved cysteine through the conserved F or W. Fields, in order: J gene, clone size, D gene, V gene, CDR3 DNA, CDR3 protein. A D gene is named only where the DNA matches it firmly. Clone size is given for some rows only: seen once, a few or many times, or a class if the clone is expanded.

TRBJ1-1,few,.,TRBV7-2,TGTGCCAGCAGCTTAGTGAAGACAGGAGCGAACACTGAAGCTTTCTTT,CASSLVKTGANTEAFF
TRBJ2-1,few,TRBD2,TRBV5-1,TGCGCCAGCAGCAACAGCGGGAGCTCCTACAATGAGCAGTTCTTC,CASSNSGSSYNEQFF
TRBJ2-7,.,TRBD1,TRBV7-8,TGTGCCAGCAGCACCATAGGACAGGCCGAGCAGTACTTC,CASSTIGQAEQYF
TRBJ2-1,.,.,TRBV7-3,TGTGCCAGCAGCTTAGACTACAGCTCCTACAATGAGCAGTTCTTC,CASSLDYSSYNEQFF
TRBJ2-1,.,TRBD2,TRBV7-7,TGTGCTAGCAGCCCCTCTAGCGGGAATAGGGGTGAGCAGTTCTTC,CASSPSSGNRGEQFF
TRBJ2-3,many,.,TRBV6-1,TGTGCCAGCAGTTCAACAGATACGCAGTATTTT,CASSSTDTQYF
TRBJ2-2,.,TRBD1,TRBV7-3,TGTGCCAGCAGCTTTCCCCAGGGGGCTGGAGGGGAGCTGTTTTTT,CASSFPQGAGGELFF
TRBJ1-2,.,.,TRBV7-2,TGTGCCAGCAGCACATATAGGGGACAAACCAACTATGGCTACACCTTC,CASSTYRGQTNYGYTF
TRBJ2-7,.,TRBD2,TRBV24-1,TGTGCCACCAGTGGGACTAGCGGGAGCCATGAGCAGTACTTC,CATSGTSGSHEQYF
TRBJ2-5,.,TRBD1,TRBV6-1,TGTGCCAGCTCAACCACCGGGACAGGGATAGTGACCCAGTACTTC,CASSTTGTGIVTQYF
TRBJ2-3,.,TRBD1,TRBV7-2,TGTGCCAGCAGCGAGGGACAGGGCCGGACAGATACGCAGTATTTT,CASSEGQGRTDTQYF
TRBJ1-2,.,.,TRBV7-9,TGTGCCAGCAGCCTGGGACAACCTAACTATGGCTACACCTTC,CASSLGQPNYGYTF
TRBJ1-1,many,.,TRBV5-1,TGCGCCAGCAGCTTGGCCCAGAACACTGAAGCTTTCTTT,CASSLAQNTEAFF
TRBJ2-4,.,.,TRBV7-6,TGTGCCAGCAGCTTGGGACATAACAATGAGCAGTACTTC,CASSLGHNNEQYF
TRBJ2-7,.,TRBD2,TRBV7-4,TGTGCCAGCAGGACTAGCGGGGGATCCTACAATGAGCAGTACTTC,CASRTSGGSYNEQYF
TRBJ2-3,.,TRBD2,TRBV12-3/TRBV12-4,TGTGCCAGCAGTCGACTAGCGGGGGCAGTGACAGATACGCAGTATTTT,CASSRLAGAVTDTQYF
TRBJ2-7,.,TRBD2,TRBV6-1,TGTGCCAGCAGACCCCTAGCGGGAGTCTACGAGCAGTACTTC,CASRPLAGVYEQYF
TRBJ2-3,.,.,TRBV7-4,TGTGCCAGCAGCTTTCCCGTTCAGAATACGCAGTATTTT,CASSFPVQNTQYF
TRBJ2-5,.,TRBD2,TRBV20-1,TGCAGTGCCACGACTAGCGGGCTCAACAATGAGCAGTACTTC,CSATTSGLNNEQYF
TRBJ2-7,many,TRBD1,TRBV7-2,TGTGCCAGCAGCTTAAGGACAGGGAAGCACAATGAGCAGTACTTC,CASSLRTGKHNEQYF